Listed below are T cell receptor beta chains from one sample, sequenced in a study of radiotherapy plus CTLA-4 blockade in lung cancer. Profiling relied on immunoSEQ multiplex PCR, and the TCRdb table lists in-frame clones only, not all of them. The sample lists about 60,000 clones, around 69% occurring once. The sample was peripheral blood, taken from a patient treated with radiotherapy plus ipilimumab. These receptors were obtained from a human donor with non-small cell lung cancer who had a complete response to radiotherapy plus ipilimumab. Both conserved end residues are part of each CDR3. The order of the fields is clone size, D gene, J gene, V gene, CDR3 DNA, CDR3 protein. The D gene is left open where the match is weak. The size of a clone is reported for some rows only, either as once, few or many, or as a class for expanded clones.

>NA|NA|TRBJ2-7|TRBV5-4
TGTGCCAGCAGCCGTTCGGGACACCAGTACGAGCAGTACTTC
CASSRSGHQYEQYF
>NA|TRBD1|TRBJ1-6|TRBV28
TGTGCCAGCACCCCGGACAGGGGTAATTCACCCCTCCACTTT
CASTPDRGNSPLHF
>NA|NA|TRBJ1-5|TRBV5-8
TGTGCCAGCAGCCTGGTGGGGGGGGATCAGCCCCAGCATTTT
CASSLVGGDQPQHF
>few|NA|TRBJ1-5|TRBV10-1
TGCGCCAGCATGGTTCGGGGACACAGCAATCAGCCCCAGCATTTT
CASMVRGHSNQPQHF
>NA|NA|TRBJ2-3|TRBV12-5
TGTGCTAGTGGTTTATCAGGGGCTCCAGATACGCAGTATTTT
CASGLSGAPDTQYF
>few|NA|TRBJ1-6|TRBV6-1
TGTGCCAGCAACCAGGGCCATAATTCACCCCTCCACTTT
CASNQGHNSPLHF
>NA|NA|TRBJ1-6|TRBV30
TGTGCCATAACGCAGGGAAGGGGGAATTCACCCCTCCACTTT
CAITQGRGNSPLHF
>NA|TRBD2|TRBJ2-7|TRBV19
TGTGCCAGTAGTCGGACTAGCGGGCCTTCCTACGAGCAGTACTTC
CASSRTSGPSYEQYF
>NA|TRBD1|TRBJ2-1|TRBV5-1
TGCGCCAGCAGTCCCACCGGGACAGGGAACCCAAATGAGCAGTTCTTC
CASSPTGTGNPNEQFF
>NA|TRBD2|TRBJ2-1|TRBV28
TGTGCCACCACCCCACCTAGCGGGGACGGCAGGGATGAGCAGTTCTTC
CATTPPSGDGRDEQFF
>NA|TRBD2|TRBJ2-1|TRBV10-3
TGTGCCATCAGTGTCAATTCGGGGGGGAATGAGCAGTTCTTC
CAISVNSGGNEQFF
>NA|TRBD1|TRBJ1-2|TRBV29-1
TGCAGCGCCGGGACAGGGAGCTATGGCTACACCTTC
CSAGTGSYGYTF
>NA|NA|TRBJ2-7|TRBV28
TGTGCCAGCTCCAATAGTGGGGGGGCGTTGAACGAGCAGTACTTC
CASSNSGGALNEQYF
>medium-sized|NA|TRBJ2-7|TRBV6-1
TGTGCCAGCAGTGATCTCTCCGGCTACGAGCAGTACTTC
CASSDLSGYEQYF
>few|NA|TRBJ2-5|TRBV5-6
TGTGCCAGCAGCCCCTCTTACCAAGAGACCCAGTACTTC
CASSPSYQETQYF
>NA|TRBD1|TRBJ2-1|TRBV2
TGTGCCAGCATCGGACAGGAGGACGAGCAGTTCTTC
CASIGQEDEQFF
>NA|NA|TRBJ2-3|TRBV27
TGTGCCAGCAGTTGGCAGGTCCACACAGATACGCAGTATTTT
CASSWQVHTDTQYF
>NA|NA|TRBJ1-2|TRBV4-1
TGCGCCAGCACCGCTGGGGGGGGAAGGATCCCCCTTAACTATGGCTACACCTTC
CASTAGGGRIPLNYGYTF
>NA|TRBD1|TRBJ2-7|TRBV6-6
TGTGCCAGCAGTAAACCCGGGCGACAGGGCTACGAGCAGTACTTC
CASSKPGRQGYEQYF
>NA|NA|TRBJ1-1|TRBV7-6
TGTGCCAGCAGCGTGGTGAGGAACACTGAAGCTTTCTTT
CASSVVRNTEAFF
>NA|TRBD2|TRBJ2-5|TRBV30
TGTGCCTGGAGTGTCCTAGCGGGACGGCGAGAGACCCAGTACTTC
CAWSVLAGRRETQYF
>few|TRBD1|TRBJ2-1|TRBV18
TGTGCCAGCTCACCGAGGGACAGGGGACTCGATGAGCAGTTCTTC
CASSPRDRGLDEQFF
>NA|NA|TRBJ1-2|TRBV6-5
TGTGCCAGCAGTTACCTAGGTTATGGCTACACCTTC
CASSYLGYGYTF
>NA|TRBD1|TRBJ1-1|TRBV28
TGTGCCAGCAGTTTCGCGGGACAGGGGGCGAACACTGAAGCTTTCTTT
CASSFAGQGANTEAFF
>NA|TRBD1|TRBJ1-2|TRBV19
TGTGCCAGTAGTATAGCGACAGGGGTTTATGGCTACACCTTC
CASSIATGVYGYTF
>NA|NA|TRBJ2-1|TRBV5-1
TGCGCCAGCAGCCCACAGGTAACTAACGGCAACAATGAGCAGTTCTTC
CASSPQVTNGNNEQFF
>NA|NA|TRBJ2-4|TRBV15
TGTGCCACCAGCAGCCAGGCCGCCAGAACAGGGAGCCTAGCCAAAAACATTCAGTACTTC
CATSSQAARTGSLAKNIQYF
>few|NA|TRBJ2-1|TRBV5-1
TGCGCCAGCAGCTTGAGTGTTGGAGGTGAGCAGTTCTTC
CASSLSVGGEQFF
>NA|NA|TRBJ1-1|TRBV28
TGTGCCAGCAGTCCAACCGGGATAACGAACACTGAAGCTTTCTTT
CASSPTGITNTEAFF
>NA|TRBD1|TRBJ1-6|TRBV6-5
TGTGCCAGCAGTCTCACGGGACAGGTATATTCACCCCTCCACTTT
CASSLTGQVYSPLHF
>NA|NA|TRBJ1-2|TRBV7-9
TGTGCCAGCAGCTTAGACACCTTGAGGGATGGCTACACCTTC
CASSLDTLRDGYTF
>NA|NA|TRBJ1-5|TRBV27
TGTGCCAGCAGCCATTCAGGGGTTCATCAGCCCCAGCATTTT
CASSHSGVHQPQHF
>NA|NA|TRBJ1-2|TRBV7-8
TGTGCCAGCAGCTTCGGCGGGTATGGCTACACCTTC
CASSFGGYGYTF
>medium-sized|NA|TRBJ2-2|TRBV9
TGTGCCAGCAGCGAGTCCCTCACGGACACCAACACCGGGGAGCTGTTTTTT
CASSESLTDTNTGELFF
>NA|NA|TRBJ1-2|TRBV29-1
TGCAGCGTTGGGACCCCGGGGGGGAGGCCTGGCTACACCTTC
CSVGTPGGRPGYTF
>NA|NA|TRBJ2-2|TRBV19
TGTGCCAGTAATCCGCTCAGCGGTACCGGGGAGCTGTTTTTT
CASNPLSGTGELFF
>NA|NA|TRBJ2-2|TRBV30
TGTGCCTGGAACACAGGGTTGACCGGGGAGCTGTTTTTT
CAWNTGLTGELFF
>NA|NA|TRBJ1-4|TRBV28
TGTGCCAGCAGTTTGCGGACAGCGACCGGGGAAAAACTGTTTTTT
CASSLRTATGEKLFF
>NA|TRBD2|TRBJ2-1|TRBV7-3
TGTGCCAGCAGTATCCTCGCGGGGGGCGCCGTCAATGAGCAGTTCTTC
CASSILAGGAVNEQFF
>NA|TRBD1|TRBJ2-1|TRBV5-1
TGCGCCAGCAGCTCCGGACAGGGGGCGCGCAATGAGCAGTTCTTC
CASSSGQGARNEQFF
>few|NA|TRBJ2-5|TRBV6-5
TGTGCCAGCAGTTACGTGGCGGTACAAGAGACCCAGTACTTC
CASSYVAVQETQYF
>NA|NA|TRBJ1-4|TRBV29-1
TGCAGCGTTCTCGACAGCCTTGCAACTAATGAAAAACTGTTTTTT
CSVLDSLATNEKLFF
>NA|TRBD1|TRBJ2-2|TRBV28
TGTGCCAGCAGTAACCGGGACAGGGGCGACGGGGAGCTGTTTTTT
CASSNRDRGDGELFF
>NA|TRBD2|TRBJ2-5|TRBV5-1
TGCGCCAGCAGCTTGACGGGACTAGCGCAAGAGACCCAGTACTTC
CASSLTGLAQETQYF
>few|NA|TRBJ2-7|TRBV9
TGTGCCAGCAGCCGAAGGGATTCAGGGGAGCAGTACTTC
CASSRRDSGEQYF
>once|TRBD1|TRBJ2-7|TRBV7-8
TGTGCCAGCAGCTTAGACAGGGGATCGTCCTACGAGCAGTACTTC
CASSLDRGSSYEQYF